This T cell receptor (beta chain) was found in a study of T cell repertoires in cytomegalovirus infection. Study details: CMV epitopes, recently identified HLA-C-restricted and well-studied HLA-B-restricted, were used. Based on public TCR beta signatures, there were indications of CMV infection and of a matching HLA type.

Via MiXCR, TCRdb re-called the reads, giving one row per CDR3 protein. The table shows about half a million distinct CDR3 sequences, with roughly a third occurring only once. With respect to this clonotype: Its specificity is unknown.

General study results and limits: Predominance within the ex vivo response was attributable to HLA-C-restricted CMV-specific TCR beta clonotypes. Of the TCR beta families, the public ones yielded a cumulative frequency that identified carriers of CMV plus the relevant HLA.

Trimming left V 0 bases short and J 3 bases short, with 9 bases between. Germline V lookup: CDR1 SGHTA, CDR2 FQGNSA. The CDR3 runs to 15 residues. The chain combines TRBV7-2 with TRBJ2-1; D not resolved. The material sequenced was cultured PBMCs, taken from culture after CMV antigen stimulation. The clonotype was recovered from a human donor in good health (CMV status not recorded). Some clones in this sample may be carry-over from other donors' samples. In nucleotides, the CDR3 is TGTGCCAGCAGCTTAGCGCAGACCGACTACAATGAGCAGTTCTTC. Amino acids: CASSLAQTDYNEQFF.